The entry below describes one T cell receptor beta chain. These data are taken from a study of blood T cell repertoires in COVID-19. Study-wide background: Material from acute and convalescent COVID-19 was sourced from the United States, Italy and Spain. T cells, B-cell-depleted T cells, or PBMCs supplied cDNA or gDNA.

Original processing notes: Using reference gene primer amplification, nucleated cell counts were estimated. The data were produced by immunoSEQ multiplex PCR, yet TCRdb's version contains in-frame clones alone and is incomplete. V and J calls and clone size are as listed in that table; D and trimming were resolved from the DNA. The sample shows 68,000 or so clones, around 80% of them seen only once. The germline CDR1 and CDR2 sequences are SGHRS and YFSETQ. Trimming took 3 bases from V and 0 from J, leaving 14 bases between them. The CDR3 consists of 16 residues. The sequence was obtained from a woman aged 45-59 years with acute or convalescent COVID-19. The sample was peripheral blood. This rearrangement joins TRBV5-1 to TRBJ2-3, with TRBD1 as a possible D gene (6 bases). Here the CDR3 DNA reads TGCGCCAGCAGCTACCTTCAGGGGTACAGCACAGATACGCAGTATTTT. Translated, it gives CASSYLQGYSTDTQYF.